This TCR beta chain stems from a study of Graves' ophthalmopathy and Graves' hyperthyroidism. Using RNA transcripts, the TCR beta CDR3 regions were amplified. RT-PCR was first run with HTBI primers, then multiplex PCR in a second round. MiXCR, run by TCRdb on the multiplex PCR reads, gives a single entry per CDR3 protein. The sample includes around 520,000 distinct CDR3 sequences, under 40% of them seen just once. Per germline, CDR1 SEHNR and CDR2 FQNEAQ (reference sequence). This CDR3 comprises 17 residues. The V gene end was trimmed by 10 bases and the J gene end by 2 bases; junction bases not matched to a gene: 18. This clonotype was counted many times.

V and J are TRBV7-9 and TRBJ2-7, with TRBD2 identical over 9 bases. The specimen was peripheral blood or thyroid tissue (not recorded which). The TCR originated in an adult man with Graves' hyperthyroidism. CDR3 region: CATGSGILAGDTYEQYF. The CDR3 coding sequence is TGTGCCACCGGTTCAGGGATTTTAGCGGGAGACACCTACGAGCAGTACTTC.